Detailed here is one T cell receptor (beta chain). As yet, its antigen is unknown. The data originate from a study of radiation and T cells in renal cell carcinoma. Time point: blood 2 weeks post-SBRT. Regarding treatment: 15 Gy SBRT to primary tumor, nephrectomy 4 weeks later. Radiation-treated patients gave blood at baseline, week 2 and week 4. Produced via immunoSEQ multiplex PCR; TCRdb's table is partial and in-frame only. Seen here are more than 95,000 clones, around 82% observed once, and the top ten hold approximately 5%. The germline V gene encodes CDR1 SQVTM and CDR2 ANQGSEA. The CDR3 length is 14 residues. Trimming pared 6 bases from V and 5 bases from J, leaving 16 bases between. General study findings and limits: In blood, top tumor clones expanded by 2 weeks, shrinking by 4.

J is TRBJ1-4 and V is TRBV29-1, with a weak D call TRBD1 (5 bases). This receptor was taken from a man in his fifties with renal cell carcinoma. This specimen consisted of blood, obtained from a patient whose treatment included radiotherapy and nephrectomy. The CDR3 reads CSVRGQGNNEKLFF. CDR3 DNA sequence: TGCAGCGTGAGGGGTCAGGGTAACAATGAAAAACTGTTTTTT. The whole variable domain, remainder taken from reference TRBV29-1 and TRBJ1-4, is SAVISQKPSRDICQRGTSLTIQCQVDSQVTMMFWYRQQPGQSLTLIATANQGSEATYESGFVIDKFPISRPNLTFSTLTVSNMSPEDSSIYLCSVRGQGNNEKLFFGSGTQLSVL.